A single T cell receptor (beta chain) is shown here with its context. Its antigen is unknown. Some clones are missing from TCRdb's copy, which holds only in-frame ones; the method was immunoSEQ multiplex PCR. The sample records 95,000 or so clones, around 86% being singletons. The data were taken from a study of PD-L1 blockade in urothelial cancer. Turning to the study itself: Patients with male sex and bladder-origin urothelial cancer accounted for most of the 29 enrolled. Before enrollment, 0 to 3 chemotherapy regimens had been given to patients. Once treatment had started, blood was analyzed at 3 weeks (second dose) and again at 6 weeks.

Study-wide points: Improved survival was predicted by pretreatment blood TCR clonality below the median.

This CDR3 is 12 amino acids long. Per germline, CDR1 LNHDA and CDR2 SQIVND (reference sequence). The V gene lost 8 bases and the J gene lost 6 bases, with 10 bases spanning the gap. Time point described: pretreatment peripheral blood. The TCR was taken from a man between 60 and 75 years old with urothelial cancer. Material: PBMCs, obtained around atezolizumab (anti-PD-L1) treatment. This rearrangement joins TRBV19 to TRBJ2-2; TRBD2 is a possible D gene (6 bases). The chain's CDR3 is CASLRGAGELFF. In DNA, the CDR3 is TGTGCCAGTTTACGCGGGGCCGGGGAGCTGTTTTTT.